This T cell receptor beta chain was sequenced during a study of blood T cell repertoires in COVID-19. TCRdb's table, derived via immunoSEQ multiplex PCR, lists solely in-frame clones and lacks some. In the table there are some 140,000 clones, about 86% of which are singletons. Trimming removed 3 bases at V and 7 bases at J, with 10 bases between. CDR3 length: 13 amino acids. Germline V gene lookup returns CDR1 LGHDT and CDR2 YNNKEL (reference sequence). Specimen: peripheral blood. The chain has TRBV3-1 (or the pseudogene TRBV3-2) and TRBJ2-1; D gene uncertain. This sequence was found in a woman aged 60-70 years with acute or convalescent COVID-19. CDR3: CASSHATGNEQFF. The CDR3 DNA sequence: TGTGCCAGCAGCCATGCTACCGGGAATGAGCAGTTCTTC.